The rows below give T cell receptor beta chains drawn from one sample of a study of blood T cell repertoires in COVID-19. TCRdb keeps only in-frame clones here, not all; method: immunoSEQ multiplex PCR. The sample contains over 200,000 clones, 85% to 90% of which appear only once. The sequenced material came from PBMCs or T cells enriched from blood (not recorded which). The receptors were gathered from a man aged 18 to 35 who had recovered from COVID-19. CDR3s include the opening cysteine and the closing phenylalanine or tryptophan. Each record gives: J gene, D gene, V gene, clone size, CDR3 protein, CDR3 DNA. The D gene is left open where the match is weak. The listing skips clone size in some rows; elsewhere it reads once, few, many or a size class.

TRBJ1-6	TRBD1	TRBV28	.	CASRQTGQRNSPLHF	TGTGCCAGCAGGCAGACGGGACAGCGGAATTCACCCCTCCACTTT
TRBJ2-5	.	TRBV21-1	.	CAKGTQETQYF	TGTGCCAAAGGGACACAAGAGACCCAGTACTTC
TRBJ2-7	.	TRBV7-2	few	CASSRSYEQYF	TGTGCCAGCAGCCGCTCCTACGAGCAGTACTTC
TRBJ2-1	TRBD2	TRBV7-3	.	CASSHTGLARYNEQFF	TGTGCCAGCAGCCACACGGGACTAGCCCGTTACAATGAGCAGTTCTTC
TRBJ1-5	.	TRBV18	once	CASSPQGLDQPQHF	TGTGCCAGCTCACCCCAGGGTTTGGATCAGCCCCAGCATTTT
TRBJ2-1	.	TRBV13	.	CASSFWENYNEQFF	TGTGCCAGCAGCTTTTGGGAGAACTACAATGAGCAGTTCTTC
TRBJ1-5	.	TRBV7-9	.	CASSFRGDQPQHF	TGTGCCAGCAGCTTTCGCGGTGATCAGCCCCAGCATTTT
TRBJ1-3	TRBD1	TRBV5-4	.	CASSWDRDGNTIYF	TGTGCCAGCAGCTGGGACAGGGATGGAAACACCATATATTTT
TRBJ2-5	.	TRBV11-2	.	CASSLVSARGMGGKTQYF	TGTGCCAGCAGCTTAGTTTCGGCCAGGGGTATGGGTGGAAAGACCCAGTACTTC
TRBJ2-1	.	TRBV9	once	CASSVGPSQGNNEQFF	TGTGCCAGCAGCGTGGGCCCCTCCCAGGGTAACAATGAGCAGTTCTTC
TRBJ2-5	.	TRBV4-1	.	CASSYPGQKETQYF	TGCGCCAGCAGCTACCCGGGACAAAAAGAGACCCAGTACTTC
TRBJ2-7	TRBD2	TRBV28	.	CASSPQSGSGRYEQYF	TGTGCCAGCAGCCCTCAGAGCGGGAGTGGGAGGTACGAGCAGTACTTC
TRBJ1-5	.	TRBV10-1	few	CAPRDLACYSNQPQHF	TGCGCCCCCCGGGATCTTGCCTGCTATAGCAATCAGCCCCAGCATTTT
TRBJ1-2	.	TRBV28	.	CASSIAQGLGGYTF	TGTGCCAGCAGTATCGCACAGGGATTGGGTGGCTACACCTTC
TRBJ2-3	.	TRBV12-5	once	CASAQGRTDTQYF	TGTGCTAGTGCACAGGGTAGGACAGATACGCAGTATTTT
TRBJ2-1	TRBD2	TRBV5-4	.	CASSRSGMSYEQFF	TGTGCCAGCAGCCGGAGCGGGATGTCGTATGAGCAGTTCTTC
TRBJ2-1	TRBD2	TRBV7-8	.	CASSSRTSGSGDEQFF	TGTGCCAGCAGCTCCCGGACTAGCGGGAGTGGGGATGAGCAGTTCTTC
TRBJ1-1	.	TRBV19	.	CASSPGHNMNTEAFF	TGTGCCAGTAGTCCGGGACACAACATGAACACTGAAGCTTTCTTT
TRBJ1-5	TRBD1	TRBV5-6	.	CASSLMMGQDSNQPQHF	TGTGCCAGCAGCTTGATGATGGGACAGGATAGCAATCAGCCCCAGCATTTT
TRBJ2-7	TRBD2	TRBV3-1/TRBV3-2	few	CASSQAMPAGIRQYF	TGTGCCAGCAGCCAAGCAATGCCAGCGGGAATAAGGCAGTACTTC
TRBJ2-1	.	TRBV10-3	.	CAIGQQGSYNEQFF	TGTGCCATAGGGCAACAGGGCTCCTACAATGAGCAGTTCTTC
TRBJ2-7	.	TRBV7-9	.	CASSFNRVPYEQYF	TGTGCCAGCAGCTTCAACAGGGTTCCCTACGAGCAGTACTTC